The 7 T cell receptor beta chains below come from one sample, sequenced in a study of T cell changes during pregnancy in multiple sclerosis. Some clones are missing from TCRdb's copy, which holds only in-frame ones; the method was immunoSEQ multiplex PCR. The sample has tens of thousands of clones, about 88% seen once. This specimen consisted of CD4+ T cells from peripheral blood mononuclear cells, obtained in the first trimester of pregnancy. The source is a female donor with multiple sclerosis, enrolled in a pregnancy study.

The chain couples TRBV11-2 to TRBJ2-1; 9 bases are a match to TRBD2. Trimming at V came to 1 base and at J to 3 bases, leaving 10 bases not matched to a gene. There are 18 residues in the CDR3. The germline gives CDR1 SGHAT, CDR2 FQNNGV. The CDR3 loop reads CASSLGIAGASFYNEQFF. CDR3 coding DNA: TGTGCCAGCAGCTTAGGGATAGCGGGAGCTAGTTTCTACAATGAGCAGTTCTTC. Combining the CDR3 with reference TRBV11-2 and TRBJ2-1 gives the whole variable domain EAGVAQSPRYKIIEKRQSVAFWCNPISGHATLYWYQQILGQGPKLLIQFQNNGVVDDSQLPKDRFSAERLKGVDSTLKIQPAKLEDSAVYLCASSLGIAGASFYNEQFFGPGTRLTVL.

The J gene is TRBJ2-3, the V gene TRBV10-3, with 9 bases matching TRBD2. V was clipped by 10 bases and J by 6 bases; unmatched bases: 11. Germline V gene lookup returns CDR1 ENHRY and CDR2 SYGVKD. This CDR3 is 14 amino acids long. For the CDR3, the DNA is TGTGCCAGCACGGGACTAGCAGCCGTGGATACGCAGTATTTT. Its translation is CASTGLAAVDTQYF.

This rearrangement joins TRBV30 to TRBJ2-5; 7 nucleotides agree with TRBD2. Trimming at V came to 4 bases and at J to 5 bases, leaving 16 bases not matched to a gene. CDR1 and CDR2 from the germline V gene are GTSNPN and SVGIG (reference sequence). The CDR3 covers 16 residues. CDR3 nucleotides: TGTGCCTGGAACAGAGGGGAGGGCCCCGGGCGGGAGACCCAGTACTTC. This encodes CAWNRGEGPGRETQYF.

This chain joins TRBV19 and TRBJ1-5, with 11 bases aligning to TRBD1. CDR3 length: 16 residues. The ends lost 0 bases at V and 2 bases at J; junction bases unmatched: 0. The V gene's germline CDR1 is LNHDA and CDR2 SQIVND (reference sequence). CDR3 sequence reads: CASSIEGQGGNQPQHF. CDR3 sequence (DNA): TGTGCCAGTAGTATAGAGGGACAGGGGGGCAATCAGCCCCAGCATTTT.

This clone was counted a few times. The rearrangement links TRBV19 to TRBJ1-5; no clear D gene. Trimming removed 3 bases from V and 3 bases from J, with 9 bases in between. The CDR3 sequence is 14 residues long. Germline V CDR1 and CDR2: LNHDA, SQIVND (reference sequence). This CDR3 is CASSISRDNQPQHF. CDR3 bases: TGTGCCAGTAGTATTAGTAGAGACAATCAGCCCCAGCATTTT.

The gene calls are TRBV11-3 and TRBJ2-1, with D unclear. Germline CDR1 reads SGHNT; CDR2 reads YENEEA. The V gene lost 3 bases and the J gene lost 5 bases, with 8 bases spanning the gap. The CDR3 totals 13 residues. CDR3 in DNA: TGTGCCAGCAGCTTTATTACGGACAATGAGCAGTTCTTC. The encoded protein is CASSFITDNEQFF. Full variable domain (outside the CDR3, taken from reference TRBV11-3 and TRBJ2-1): EAGVVQSPRYKIIEKKQPVAFWCNPISGHNTLYWYLQNLGQGPELLIRYENEEAVDDSQLPKDRFSAERLKGVDSTLKIQPAELGDSAVYLCASSFITDNEQFFGPGTRLTVL.

For the CDR3, the DNA is TGCGCCAGCAGCCAAGCTACCCTGAGCTCCTACAATGAGCAGTTCTTC. It is translated as CASSQATLSSYNEQFF. This sequence joins TRBV4-3 and TRBJ2-1; D uncertain. The CDR3 is 16 residues long. The V gene lost 1 base and the J gene lost 0 bases, with 10 bases spanning the gap. Germline values: CDR1 LGHNA, CDR2 YSLEER.